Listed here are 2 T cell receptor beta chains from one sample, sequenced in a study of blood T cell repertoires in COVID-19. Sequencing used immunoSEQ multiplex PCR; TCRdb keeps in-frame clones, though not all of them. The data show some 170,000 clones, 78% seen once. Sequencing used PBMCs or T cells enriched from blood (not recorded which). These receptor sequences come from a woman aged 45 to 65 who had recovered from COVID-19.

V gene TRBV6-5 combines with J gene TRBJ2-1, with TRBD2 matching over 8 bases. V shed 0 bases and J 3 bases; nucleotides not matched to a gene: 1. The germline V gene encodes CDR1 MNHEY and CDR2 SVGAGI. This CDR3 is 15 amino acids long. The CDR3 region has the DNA TGTGCCAGCAGTTACTCAGCGGGAGTCTACAATGAGCAGTTCTTC. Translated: CASSYSAGVYNEQFF.

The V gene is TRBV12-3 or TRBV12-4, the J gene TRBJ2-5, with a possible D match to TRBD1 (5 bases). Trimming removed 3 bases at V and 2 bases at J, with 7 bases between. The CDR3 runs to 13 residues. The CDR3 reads CASSFGHQETQYF. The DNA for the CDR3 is TGTGCCAGCAGTTTCGGACATCAAGAGACCCAGTACTTC.